The 17 T cell receptor beta chains in this list originate from one sample, sequenced in a study of PD-1 blockade in classical Hodgkin lymphoma. Assay used: immunoSEQ multiplex PCR; TCRdb lists only in-frame clones, some missing. The table has about 110,000 clones, roughly nine tenths seen once; the top ten hold about 20%. Brentuximab vedotin exposure varied among the patients, all of whom had relapsed after autologous stem cell transplantation. Material: peripheral blood mononuclear cells (PBMCs), obtained before the second cycle of nivolumab. All receptors come from a human donor with classical Hodgkin lymphoma.

This chain links TRBV7-9 with TRBJ2-7; D is perhaps TRBD1 (6 bases). V was clipped by 5 bases and J by 3 bases, with 11 bases between them. Looked up from germline, CDR1 is SEHNR and CDR2 is FQNEAQ (reference sequence). The CDR3 runs to 13 residues. CDR3 protein: CASSQTGGYEQYF. The CDR3 DNA reads as TGTGCCAGCAGCCAGACAGGCGGCTACGAGCAGTACTTC.

V and J are TRBV6-5 and TRBJ1-2; D might be TRBD1 (5 bases). CDR3 length: 15 residues. The germline gives CDR1 MNHEY, CDR2 SVGAGI. V lost 1 base to trimming and J lost 3 bases, with 12 bases between them. The CDR3 bases are TGTGCCAGCAGTTACTTGCCGTGGGGCGACTATGGCTACACCTTC. Translating it yields CASSYLPWGDYGYTF.

The chain has TRBV19 and TRBJ1-1; D is ambiguous. Trimming took 5 bases from V and 5 from J, leaving 15 bases between them. The CDR3 extends over 14 amino acids. The germline V gene encodes CDR1 LNHDA and CDR2 SQIVND (reference sequence). This CDR3 is CASSPAREGTEAFF. Written as DNA, the CDR3 is TGTGCCAGTAGTCCCGCGAGGGAAGGAACTGAAGCTTTCTTT. Full variable domain (outside the CDR3, taken from reference TRBV19 and TRBJ1-1): DGGITQSPKYLFRKEGQNVTLSCEQNLNHDAMYWYRQDPGQGLRLIYYSQIVNDFQKGDIAEGYSVSREKKESFPLTVTSAQKNPTAFYLCASSPAREGTEAFFGQGTRLTVV.

The V call is TRBV7-2, the J call TRBJ2-5; D is uncertain. The CDR3 sequence is 15 residues long. The V gene lost 3 bases and the J gene lost 2 bases, with 13 bases spanning the gap. Germline V gene sequence: CDR1 SGHTA, CDR2 FQGNSA. The CDR3 coding sequence is TGTGCCAGCAGCTTTGGAGCGAGCCTTCAAGAGACCCAGTACTTC. Protein: CASSFGASLQETQYF.

This chain uses TRBV28 with TRBJ1-5; D not resolved. Between the trimmed V and J ends, which lost 6 bases and 5 bases, there was a span of 8 bases. The germline V gene has CDR1 MDHEN and CDR2 SYDVKM. The CDR3 has 12 residues. CDR3 bases: TGTGCCAGCAGCCTCAGTTATCAGCCCCAGCATTTT. This sequence encodes CASSLSYQPQHF.

The chain carries TRBV27 and TRBJ2-1; 10 bases agree with TRBD2. The CDR3 contains 14 residues. The germline V gene has CDR1 MNHEY and CDR2 SMNVEV (reference sequence). The J segment lost 7 bases and the V segment lost 8 bases, leaving 8 bases of the junction unmatched. Here the CDR3 DNA reads TGTGCCAGCGCGTCAGCGGGAGGGTTAAATGAGCAGTTCTTC. Translation gives CASASAGGLNEQFF.

The J gene is TRBJ1-1, the V gene TRBV14; D unclear. Per germline, CDR1 SGHDN and CDR2 FVKESK. There are 12 residues in the CDR3. V gave up 4 bases and J gave up 5 bases, with 8 bases separating them. In nucleotides, the CDR3 is TGTGCCAGCAGCCCCGCGGGGACTGAAGCTTTCTTT. Translating it yields CASSPAGTEAFF.

V gene TRBV18 combines with J gene TRBJ1-5, with 8 bases matching TRBD1. This CDR3 comprises 14 residues. Germline CDR1 reads KGHSH; CDR2 reads LQKENI. With 6 bases clipped from V and 6 bases from J, the junction kept 7 bases outside the gene matches. CDR3 bases: TGTGCCAGCTCCCTTGACAGGGGAGGTCAGCCCCAGCATTTT. This codes for CASSLDRGGQPQHF.

The chain is built from TRBV25-1 and TRBJ2-3, with D perhaps TRBD1 or TRBD2 (5 bases each). The V and J ends lost 2 bases and 6 bases respectively, with 15 bases between them. The CDR3 totals 15 residues. From germline, CDR1 is MGHDK and CDR2 SYGVNS. The CDR3, as DNA: TGTGCCAGCAGTGAAGAGGGTATGGGGGTGGATACGCAGTATTTT. It encodes CASSEEGMGVDTQYF.

This chain uses TRBV7-9 with TRBJ1-6; 10 bases line up with TRBD1. CDR3 length: 15 amino acids. V gave up 5 bases and J gave up 10 bases; unmatched junction bases: 8. Germline CDR1 SEHNR, CDR2 FQNEAQ (reference sequence). CDR3: CASSPPGQGISPLHF. The CDR3 region has the DNA TGTGCCAGCAGCCCTCCGGGACAGGGGATATCACCCCTCCACTTT.

This chain joins TRBV30 and TRBJ2-3, with TRBD2 matching over 11 bases. The CDR3 has 14 amino acids. V lost 1 base and J lost 5; bases outside the gene matches: 2. Germline CDR1 reads GTSNPN; CDR2 reads SVGIG (reference sequence). The DNA of the CDR3 is TGTGCCTGGAGTGACGGGACTAGCGGAGATACGCAGTATTTT. Amino acid sequence: CAWSDGTSGDTQYF.

This sequence joins TRBV18 and TRBJ2-2; 7 bases line up with TRBD2. The CDR3 runs to 15 residues. Germline CDR1 is KGHSH and CDR2 is LQKENI. Trimming cost V 2 bases and J 4 bases; bases outside gene matches: 4. The CDR3 spells CASSPIREGTGELFF. Here the CDR3 DNA reads TGTGCCAGCTCACCAATCAGGGAGGGCACCGGGGAGCTGTTTTTT.

The J gene is TRBJ1-1, the V gene TRBV5-6; 7 bases fit TRBD1. V was pared by 0 bases and J by 7 bases, with 0 bases of the junction left unmatched. Germline CDR1 SGHDT, CDR2 YYEEEE. The CDR3 contains 12 residues. The CDR3 DNA is TGTGCCAGCAGCTTGGGACAGGGTGAAGCTTTCTTT. Protein: CASSLGQGEAFF.

The rearrangement uses TRBV21-1 and TRBJ2-2; the table calls TRBD2, which could not be checked here. TRBV21-1 is marked as a pseudogene. The CDR3 runs to 18 residues. The CDR3 bases are TGTGCCAGCACCACGGGGACTAGTAAAGTGGTTTGCCCCGGGGAGCTGTTTTTT. As protein: CASTTGTSKVVCPGELFF.

The chain carries TRBV7-9 and TRBJ2-7; D might be TRBD1 (6 bases). The CDR3 is 13 amino acids. V lost 4 bases and J lost 6, with 13 bases in between. Germline loops: CDR1 SEHNR, CDR2 FQNEAQ (reference sequence). The CDR3 coding sequence is TGTGCCAGCAGCTCTCAACAGGGTCTCGAGCAGTACTTC. This translates into CASSSQQGLEQYF.

This chain links TRBV2 with TRBJ2-6; D possibly corresponds to TRBD2 (5 bases). V lost 8 bases and J 0 bases, leaving 5 bases between the germline ends. This CDR3 spans 13 amino acids. In germline, CDR1 is SNHLY, CDR2 FYNNEI. In nucleotides, the CDR3 is TGTGCCAGCGGGAGCTCTGGGGCCAACGTCCTGACTTTC. It specifies CASGSSGANVLTF.

V gene TRBV11-2 combines with J gene TRBJ1-4; D might be TRBD1 (5 bases). Trimming cost V 2 bases and J 8 bases, with 21 bases left between them. CDR1 and CDR2 (germline): SGHAT, FQNNGV. CDR3 size: 17 residues. The CDR3 spells CASSLSNPAGTGEKLFF. Here the CDR3 DNA reads TGTGCCAGCAGCTTAAGTAACCCGGCAGGGACGGGGGAAAAACTGTTTTTT.